What follows describes a single TCR beta chain. This CDR3 comprises 15 residues. The germline V gene has CDR1 SNHLY and CDR2 FYNNEI. The ends lost 6 bases at V and 5 bases at J; junction bases unmatched: 9. This sample was taken from a study of T cell changes during pregnancy in multiple sclerosis. TCRdb keeps only in-frame clones here, not all; method: immunoSEQ multiplex PCR. The data contain around 83,000 clones, around nine tenths of them singletons. This TCR derives from a female donor with multiple sclerosis, enrolled in a pregnancy study. Sequenced material: CD4+ T cells from peripheral blood mononuclear cells, taken in the second trimester of pregnancy. This sequence joins TRBV2 and TRBJ2-1, with TRBD1 matching 8 bases. The CDR3 DNA follows: TGTGCCAGCAGCCAAGACAGGGGACGAGACAATGAGCAGTTCTTC. Protein product: CASSQDRGRDNEQFF.